This section outlines one TCR beta chain sequence together with its context. Antigen: not known. This entry comes from a study of a mutant IDH1 vaccine in newly diagnosed glioma. In the study overall: Treated patients, averaging about 40 years, were roughly 60% male and about 38% female. Earlier treatment was radiotherapy, temozolomide, or both, with most getting both. Study-level points and caveats: Top peripheral T cell clonotype shifts appeared unrelated to pseudoprogression.

The time point is: week 11, during vaccination. One vaccine dose held 300 ug of mutant IDH1 20-mer peptide and came with topical imiquimod. Sequencing used immunoSEQ multiplex PCR; TCRdb keeps in-frame clones, though not all of them. The data show roughly 60,000 clones, approximately 80% seen once. Trimming removed 1 base at V and 1 base at J, with 10 bases between. Looked up from germline, CDR1 is ENHRY and CDR2 is SYGVKD. The CDR3 sequence is 15 residues long. The TCR originated in a man aged 25-40 years with glioma. The sequencing used PBMCs, collected from a glioma patient whose treatment included an IDH1 peptide vaccine. J is TRBJ1-1 and V is TRBV10-3; no reliable D call. This CDR3 reads CAISEYRAKNTEAFF. The CDR3 DNA reads TGTGCCATCAGTGAGTACCGGGCCAAGAACACTGAAGCTTTCTTT.